These 25 T cell receptor beta chains originate from one sample sequenced in a study of OX40 agonist ivuxolimab in advanced cancers. The method was immunoSEQ multiplex PCR; TCRdb's version includes in-frame clones alone and lacks a portion of them. The data show several thousand clones, roughly 80% seen once. The source material was CD4+ or CD8+ T cells sorted from blood, sampled in a trial of the OX40 agonist ivuxolimab. The source of these receptors is an adult with an advanced solid tumor such as melanoma, head and neck, liver or kidney cancer.

The V call is TRBV19, the J call TRBJ2-1; 9 bases align to TRBD1. V lost 1 base to trimming and J lost 7 bases; unmatched junction nucleotides: 5. The CDR3 has 15 residues. CDR1 and CDR2 from the germline V gene are LNHDA and SQIVND (reference sequence). The CDR3 sequence is CASSIGQGGVNEQFF. As DNA, the CDR3 is TGTGCCAGTAGTATAGGACAGGGGGGCGTGAATGAGCAGTTCTTC.

V gene TRBV5-6 combines with J gene TRBJ1-4, with TRBD1 identical over 8 bases. Germline V CDR1 and CDR2: SGHDT, YYEEEE. Unmatched junction bases numbered 7, after V lost 2 bases and J lost 1 base. The length of the CDR3 is 17 residues. The CDR3 nucleotides are TGTGCCAGCAGCTTACAGGGGGTCTTTGAAACTAATGAAAAACTGTTTTTT. As protein: CASSLQGVFETNEKLFF.

The table lists this clone with a count of one. The V gene is TRBV28, the J gene TRBJ2-1; D might be TRBD2 (5 bases). This CDR3 contains 13 residues. The V end was cut by 11 bases, the J end by 0 bases, with 11 bases between. Looked up from germline, CDR1 is MDHEN and CDR2 is SYDVKM. CDR3 nucleotides: TGTGCCGCCCTAGGGAGCTCCTACAATGAGCAGTTCTTC. Translation gives CAALGSSYNEQFF. Supplemented by reference TRBV28 and TRBJ2-1, the full variable domain reads DVKVTQSSRYLVKRTGEKVFLECVQDMDHENMFWYRQDPGLGLRLIYFSYDVKMKEKGDIPEGYSVSREKKERFSLILESASTNQTSMYLCAALGSSYNEQFFGPGTRLTVL.

This clone was seen just once. The V gene is TRBV2, the J gene TRBJ1-1; 7 bases align to TRBD1. The germline gives CDR1 SNHLY, CDR2 FYNNEI. The CDR3 runs 17 residues. Unmatched junction bases numbered 11, after V lost 4 bases and J lost 0 bases. DNA of the CDR3: TGTGCCAGCAGTGGAGCGTTGGGACAGACTATGAACACTGAAGCTTTCTTT. Encoded protein: CASSGALGQTMNTEAFF.

The chain carries TRBV30 and TRBJ2-2; a possible D gene is TRBD1 (5 bases). The germline V gene encodes CDR1 GTSNPN and CDR2 SVGIG (reference sequence). The CDR3 extends over 12 amino acids. The V gene lost 1 base and the J gene lost 6 bases, with 6 bases spanning the gap. The CDR3 is CAWSGGPGELFF. The DNA of the CDR3 is TGTGCCTGGAGTGGGGGCCCCGGGGAGCTGTTTTTT.

V usage is TRBV6-5 and J usage is TRBJ2-7, with TRBD2 identical over 7 bases. CDR3 length: 14 amino acids. Unmatched junction bases numbered 11, after V lost 5 bases and J lost 7 bases. CDR1 is MNHEY and CDR2 is SVGAGI in the germline V gene. CDR3 sequence: CASSEAGVPGEQYF. The CDR3 DNA sequence: TGTGCCAGCAGTGAGGCGGGAGTACCGGGGGAGCAGTACTTC.

This sequence joins TRBV28 and TRBJ2-5; 7 positions agree with TRBD1. Germline V gene sequence: CDR1 MDHEN, CDR2 SYDVKM. With V trimmed by 5 bases and J by 9 bases, 12 bases remained unmatched. The CDR3 sequence is 14 residues long. The CDR3 DNA reads as TGTGCCAGCAGTCCCTCTCGACAGGGCCCCCCCCAGTACTTC. Its translation is CASSPSRQGPPQYF. Combining the CDR3 with reference TRBV28 and TRBJ2-5 gives the whole variable domain DVKVTQSSRYLVKRTGEKVFLECVQDMDHENMFWYRQDPGLGLRLIYFSYDVKMKEKGDIPEGYSVSREKKERFSLILESASTNQTSMYLCASSPSRQGPPQYFGPGTRLLVL.

The V and J genes are TRBV10-3 and TRBJ2-3; 11 bases align to TRBD2. Germline-derived CDR1 and CDR2 are ENHRY and SYGVKD. Unmatched junction bases numbered 16, after V lost 2 bases and J lost 0 bases. CDR3 length equals 21 residues. CDR3 region: CAISEPQGALLAGASTDTQYF. The CDR3 DNA reads as TGTGCCATCAGTGAGCCTCAGGGGGCCCTACTAGCGGGAGCTAGCACAGATACGCAGTATTTT.

This clone came up a few times. The chain carries TRBV19 and TRBJ2-7, with a weak D call TRBD2 (7 bases). The CDR3 has 12 residues. V was trimmed by 7 bases and J by 12 bases, leaving 19 bases between them. CDR1 is LNHDA, CDR2 SQIVND, per germline (reference sequence). This CDR3 is CASNPGGAVWYF. CDR3 nucleotides: TGTGCCAGTAATCCTGGGGGGGCCGTGTGGTACTTC.

This chain links TRBV7-9 with TRBJ2-1, with TRBD2 matching over 7 bases. This CDR3 is built from 15 residues. Germline V gene sequence: CDR1 SEHNR, CDR2 FQNEAQ (reference sequence). V shed 5 bases and J 8 bases; nucleotides not matched to a gene: 12. The CDR3 sequence is CASSPPLLASDEQFF. The CDR3 DNA is TGTGCCAGCAGCCCGCCCCTACTAGCGTCGGATGAGCAGTTCTTC.

This chain connects TRBV6-4 to TRBJ2-3; a possible D gene is TRBD2 (6 bases). This CDR3 region has 17 residues. Germline V gene sequence: CDR1 MRHNA, CDR2 SNTAGT. V was shortened by 6 bases and J by 1 base, with 20 bases between the two germline ends. CDR3 nucleotides: TGTGCCAGCAGCCTCTCCGGCGGCTCGGGAGGCACAGATACGCAGTATTTT. The encoded protein is CASSLSGGSGGTDTQYF.

This chain uses TRBV29-1 with TRBJ1-2, with D possibly being TRBD1 (5 bases). The CDR3 has 13 residues. The germline CDR1 and CDR2 sequences are SQVTM and ANQGSEA. The V end lost 5 bases, the J end lost 1 base, and 11 bases lay between the germline ends. The CDR3 sequence: CSVLGGDNYGYTF. In DNA, the CDR3 is TGCAGCGTTCTGGGGGGAGATAACTATGGCTACACCTTC.

The rearrangement uses TRBV5-6 and TRBJ1-1; D remains unclear. The germline gives CDR1 SGHDT, CDR2 YYEEEE. The CDR3 contains 13 residues. Trimming took 2 bases from V and 10 from J, leaving 15 bases between them. CDR3 amino acids: CASSFWVTPTAFF. In nucleotides, the CDR3 is TGTGCCAGCAGCTTTTGGGTGACCCCAACAGCTTTCTTT. Variable domain in full (rest from reference TRBV5-6 and TRBJ1-1): DAGVTQSPTHLIKTRGQQVTLRCSPKSGHDTVSWYQQALGQGPQFIFQYYEEEERQRGNFPDRFSGHQFPNYSSELNVNALLLGDSALYLCASSFWVTPTAFFGQGTRLTVV.

Concerning this clone: The junction departs from the called germline gene at one end, perhaps through a read error. The V gene is TRBV6-1, the J gene TRBJ2-1; no firm D call. The CDR3 has 15 amino acids. Per germline, CDR1 MNHNS and CDR2 SASEGT. This CDR3 is CASNPGRSSFNEQFF. Here the CDR3 DNA reads TGTGCCAGCAATCCGGGCCGGAGCTCCTTCAATGAGCAGTTCTTC.

As for this clone: The germline gene is not matched at one end of the junction; a read error may be the cause. The V gene is TRBV27, the J gene TRBJ1-4; D might be TRBD1 (6 bases). Germline loops: CDR1 MNHEY, CDR2 SMNVEV (reference sequence). The CDR3 totals 16 residues. The DNA for the CDR3 is TGTGCCGGCAGTTTAGGTCCGGGGGCGGGTAATGAAAAACTGTTTTTT. Translated: CAGSLGPGAGNEKLFF.

The chain uses TRBV19 and TRBJ2-1; D possibly uses TRBD1 or TRBD2 (5 bases each). CDR3 size: 13 residues. V lost 1 base to trimming and J lost 9 bases, with 10 bases between them. Looked up from germline, CDR1 is LNHDA and CDR2 is SQIVND (reference sequence). This chain's CDR3 is CASSIVWGSEQFF. In DNA form, the CDR3 reads TGTGCCAGTAGTATAGTATGGGGGTCTGAGCAGTTCTTC.

This clone occurred a few times. The chain uses TRBV5-4 and TRBJ1-3, with a possible D match to TRBD1 (5 bases). CDR1 and CDR2 from the germline V gene are SGHNT and YYREEE (reference sequence). The ends were cut back, 4 bases at V and 2 bases at J, with 16 bases in the middle. This CDR3 is built from 16 residues. The CDR3 nucleotides read TGTGCCAGCAGCGAGGGGATCGGGGGAGCTGGAAACACCATATATTTT. Amino acid sequence: CASSEGIGGAGNTIYF.

J is TRBJ2-7 and V is TRBV28, with 10 nucleotides matching TRBD2. This CDR3 comprises 16 residues. Germline V gene sequence: CDR1 MDHEN, CDR2 SYDVKM. The trim removed 2 bases at V and 7 bases at J, leaving 11 bases unmatched. The DNA of the CDR3 is TGTGCCAGCAGTTTACCGTCTCTAGCGGGAGTGGGGGAGCAGTACTTC. Protein product: CASSLPSLAGVGEQYF.

The chain couples TRBV6-6 to TRBJ2-7; tentatively, D is TRBD1 (6 bases). The CDR3 loop spans 16 amino acids. Germline assignment: CDR1 MNHNY and CDR2 SVGAGI (reference sequence). Trimming cost V 5 bases and J 2 bases, with 19 bases left between them. The CDR3 sequence: CASSNDSGEGAYEQYF. In DNA, the CDR3 is TGTGCCAGCAGTAACGACTCAGGGGAAGGGGCCTACGAGCAGTACTTC.

In DNA, the CDR3 is TGTGCCAGCAGCTTAGCTCTACCGGGACAGGGCTCCTACGAGCAGTACTTC. This sequence encodes CASSLALPGQGSYEQYF. The genes are TRBV7-9 and TRBJ2-7; 9 bases are shared with TRBD1. J gave up 0 bases and V 0 bases, and 6 bases lay outside the gene matches. Germline-derived CDR1 and CDR2 are SEHNR and FQNEAQ (reference sequence). This CDR3 has 17 residues.

J is TRBJ2-1 and V is TRBV7-9; D might be TRBD1 or TRBD2, each matching 5 bases. V was pared by 6 bases and J by 12 bases, with 15 bases between. Germline V gene lookup returns CDR1 SEHNR and CDR2 FQNEAQ (reference sequence). The CDR3 loop spans 12 amino acids. CDR3 DNA: TGTGCCAGCAGGGGGACCTCAGAAGGGCAGTTCTTC. Residues: CASRGTSEGQFF.

The chain carries TRBV6-5 and TRBJ2-2; the match to TRBD1 covers 8 bases. The CDR3 loop spans 15 amino acids. The J segment lost 5 bases and the V segment lost 5 bases, leaving 7 bases of the junction unmatched. The germline CDR1 and CDR2 sequences are MNHEY and SVGAGI. The CDR3 sequence is CASSLLRQGTGELFF. The CDR3 region has the DNA TGTGCCAGCAGTCTACTTCGACAGGGGACCGGGGAGCTGTTTTTT.

This chain uses TRBV4-3 with TRBJ2-6; D may be TRBD1 (5 bases). The CDR3 covers 16 residues. The V gene's germline CDR1 is LGHNA and CDR2 YSLEER. The V end was cut by 2 bases, the J end by 0 bases, with 8 bases between. CDR3 residues: CASSQKTGSGANVLTF. The CDR3 bases are TGCGCCAGCAGCCAAAAAACAGGCTCTGGGGCCAACGTCCTGACTTTC.

The rearrangement joins TRBV5-1 to TRBJ2-2, with D possibly matching TRBD1 (5 bases). Per the germline V gene, CDR1 is SGHRS and CDR2 is YFSETQ. The V end was cut by 0 bases, the J end by 6 bases, with 21 bases between. The CDR3 sequence is 18 residues long. CDR3 protein: CASSLEPPGRASAGELFF. CDR3 DNA sequence: TGCGCCAGCAGCTTGGAACCGCCCGGCAGGGCGAGCGCCGGGGAGCTGTTTTTT.

The rearrangement joins TRBV30 to TRBJ2-7; 9 positions match TRBD1. The CDR3 totals 14 residues. Losses at the gene ends were 1 base for V and 5 bases for J; bases not matched to a gene: 6. Per germline, CDR1 GTSNPN and CDR2 SVGIG (reference sequence). CDR3 loop: CAWSGGTGIDEQYF. The CDR3 DNA follows: TGTGCCTGGAGTGGCGGGACAGGGATCGACGAGCAGTACTTC.